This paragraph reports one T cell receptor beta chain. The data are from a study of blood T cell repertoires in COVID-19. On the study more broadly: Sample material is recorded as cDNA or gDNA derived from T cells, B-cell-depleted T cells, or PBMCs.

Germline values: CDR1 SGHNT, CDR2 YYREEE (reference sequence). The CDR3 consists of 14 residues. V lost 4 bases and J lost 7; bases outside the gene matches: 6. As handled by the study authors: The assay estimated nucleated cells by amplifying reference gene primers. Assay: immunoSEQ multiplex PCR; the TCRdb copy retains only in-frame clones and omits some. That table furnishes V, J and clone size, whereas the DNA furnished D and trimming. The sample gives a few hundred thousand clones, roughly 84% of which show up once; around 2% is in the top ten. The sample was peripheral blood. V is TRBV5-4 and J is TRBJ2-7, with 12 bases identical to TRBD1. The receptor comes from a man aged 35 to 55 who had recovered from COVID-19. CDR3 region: CASSLRDRGREQYF. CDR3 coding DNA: TGTGCCAGCAGCCTACGGGACAGGGGGCGTGAGCAGTACTTC.